This paragraph covers one T cell receptor (beta chain) sequence. It lacks a known antigen. Base qualities were left out, and no much larger clone turns up one base away. The sample is drawn from a study of T cell changes during pregnancy in multiple sclerosis (dated by TCRdb to between 2017 and 2020). Background for the entire study: Changes in the T cell repertoire over the course of pregnancy were examined in this study in women with multiple sclerosis.

Libraries were constructed by the immunoSEQ multiplex PCR assay. TCRdb re-hosts the immuneACCESS table, in-frame sequences only. Its copies lack some clones; in the studies checked, an unresolved V gene accounts for under half of them, and the cause for the rest is not known. This sample has about 120,000 clones in its table, and 80% to 95% of those were observed once. Approximately 6.2% of the sample is held by the ten biggest clonotypes. The germline ends are 10 bases apart after V is trimmed by 0 bases and J by 0 bases. Sequences SGDLS (CDR1) and YYNGEE (CDR2) are obtained from the germline V gene. The CDR3 starts with the cysteine, ends with the phenylalanine, and has 15 residues. Only the CDR3 region is kept as DNA, spanning 45 bases read in frame from base 1.

The chain employs TRBV9 and TRBJ2-7; the D gene is possibly TRBD2, with 6 bases matching. The TCR was taken from a female donor with multiple sclerosis, enrolled in a pregnancy study. The sample consisted of peripheral blood, taken before pregnancy. The bases read TGTGCCAGCAGCGTAGGGGACTTCCACTCCTACGAGCAGTACTTC. This translates into CASSVGDFHSYEQYF.